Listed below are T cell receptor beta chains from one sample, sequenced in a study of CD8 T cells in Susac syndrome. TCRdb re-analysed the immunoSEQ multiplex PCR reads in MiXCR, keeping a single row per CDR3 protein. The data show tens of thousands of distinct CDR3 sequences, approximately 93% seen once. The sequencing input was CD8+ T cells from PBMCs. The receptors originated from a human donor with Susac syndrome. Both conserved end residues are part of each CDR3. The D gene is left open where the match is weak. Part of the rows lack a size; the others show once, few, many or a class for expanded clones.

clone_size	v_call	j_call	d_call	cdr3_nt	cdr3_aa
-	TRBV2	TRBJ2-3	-	TGTGCCAGCAGACGGGGTACGCAGTATTTT	CASRRGTQYF
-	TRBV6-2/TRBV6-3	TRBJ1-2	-	TGTGCCAGCGGCCCCATTGGTGGCTACACCTTC	CASGPIGGYTF
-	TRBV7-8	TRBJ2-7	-	TGTGCCAGCAGCTTAGAAGGCAGCTTGAGCTCCTACGAGCAGTACTTC	CASSLEGSLSSYEQYF
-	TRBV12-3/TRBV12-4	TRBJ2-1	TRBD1	TGTGCCAGCATCCGAAGGGACAGGGGAATTAATGAGCAGTTCTTC	CASIRRDRGINEQFF
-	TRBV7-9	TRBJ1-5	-	TGTGCCAGCAGCTTAAATAACGGGGACCAGCCCCAGCATTTT	CASSLNNGDQPQHF
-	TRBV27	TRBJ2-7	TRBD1	TGTGCCAGCAGTTTATACAGGGGGATCATCTACGAGCAGTACTTC	CASSLYRGIIYEQYF
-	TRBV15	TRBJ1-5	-	TGTGCCACCGGGGCTGGCAATCAGCCCCAGCATTTT	CATGAGNQPQHF
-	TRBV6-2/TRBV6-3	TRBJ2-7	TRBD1	TGTGCCAGCAGTTACCAACGGGACAGGGGCGAGTACGAGCAGTACTTC	CASSYQRDRGEYEQYF
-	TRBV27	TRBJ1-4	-	TGTGCCAGCAGCCCTGGGACATATAATGAAAAACTGTTTTTT	CASSPGTYNEKLFF
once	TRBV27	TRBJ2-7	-	TGTGCCAGCAGTCCCTATCTTGGGGCCCGAGTCTACGAGCAGTACTTC	CASSPYLGARVYEQYF
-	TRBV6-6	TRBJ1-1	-	TGTGCCAGCACCGGAACGGAGGGAAGAAACACTGAAGCTTTCTTT	CASTGTEGRNTEAFF
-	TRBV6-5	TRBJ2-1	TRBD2	TGTGCCAGCAGTTACGGGACTAGCGGGGACTCCTACAATGAGCAGTTCTTC	CASSYGTSGDSYNEQFF
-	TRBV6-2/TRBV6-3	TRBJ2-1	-	TGTGCCAGCAGTTATGGTACGGCCAATGAGCAGTTCTTC	CASSYGTANEQFF
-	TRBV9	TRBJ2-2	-	TGTGCCAGCAGCGTAGATTTGCGGGGATCGGGGGAGCTGTTTTTT	CASSVDLRGSGELFF
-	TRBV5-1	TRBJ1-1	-	TGCGCCAGCAGCAATGGGGCAGAAGCTTTCTTT	CASSNGAEAFF
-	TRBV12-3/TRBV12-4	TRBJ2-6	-	TGTGCCAGCAGGGCCAGCTCTGGGGCCAACGTCCTGACTTTC	CASRASSGANVLTF
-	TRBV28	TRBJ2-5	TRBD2	TGTGCCAGCAGTTGGACTAGCGGGGACCAAGAGACCCAGTACTTC	CASSWTSGDQETQYF
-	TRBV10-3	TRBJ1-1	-	TGTGCCATCAGTGTCGGGCACACTGAAGCTTTCTTT	CAISVGHTEAFF
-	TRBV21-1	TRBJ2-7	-	TGTGCCAGCAGCAAAACGGGACTAGCGCACGAGCAGTACTTC	CASSKTGLAHEQYF
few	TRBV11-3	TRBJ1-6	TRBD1	TGTGCCAGCAGCTTGACAGGGGGTAATTCACCCCTCCACTTT	CASSLTGGNSPLHF
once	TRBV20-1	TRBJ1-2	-	TGCAGTGCTAGGAAAACAGGCGAACCCTATGGCTACACCTTC	CSARKTGEPYGYTF
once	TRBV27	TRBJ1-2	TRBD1	TGTGCCAGCAGTTCCGGGACAGGGGGACAGGGCTACACCTTC	CASSSGTGGQGYTF
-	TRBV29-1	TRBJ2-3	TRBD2	TGCAGCGTTGAAGAAGGGACTAGCGGGGGGGCAGATACGCAGTATTTT	CSVEEGTSGGADTQYF
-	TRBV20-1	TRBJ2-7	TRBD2	TGCAGTGCCCAACGACTAGCGGGGGGGTACGAGCAGTACTTC	CSAQRLAGGYEQYF
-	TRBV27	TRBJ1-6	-	TGTGCCAGCACCCCCCGAGGGGGGCGGAATTCACCCCTCCACTTT	CASTPRGGRNSPLHF
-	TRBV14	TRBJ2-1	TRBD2	TGTGCCAGCAGCCAAGACCTCCCGGGACTAGCGGGGGACACACTCGACAATGAGCAGTTCTTC	CASSQDLPGLAGDTLDNEQFF
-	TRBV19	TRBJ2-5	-	TGTGCCAGTAGGGACTGGGAGCCCCCAAGGACCCAGTACTTC	CASRDWEPPRTQYF
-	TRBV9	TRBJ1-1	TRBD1	TGTGCCAGCAGCGTAGGGACAGGGGCAATCAGAGACACTGAAGCTTTCTTT	CASSVGTGAIRDTEAFF
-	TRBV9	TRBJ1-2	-	TGTGCCAGTTTGGGAAACCTTAACTATGGCTACACCTTC	CASLGNLNYGYTF
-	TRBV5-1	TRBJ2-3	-	TGCGCCACCTCGGGAGCGGATCGCACAGATACGCAGTATTTT	CATSGADRTDTQYF
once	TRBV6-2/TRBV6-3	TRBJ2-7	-	TGTGCCAGCAGCCGGGTCCTCTCCTACGAGCAGTACTTC	CASSRVLSYEQYF
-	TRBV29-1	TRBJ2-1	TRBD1	TGCAGCGTTGAGGGCCACACCGGGACAGGGTACAATGAGCAGTTCTTC	CSVEGHTGTGYNEQFF